This T cell receptor (beta chain) was documented in a study of blood T cell repertoires in COVID-19. TCRdb's copy holds only in-frame clones and misses some; the assay was immunoSEQ multiplex PCR. The repertoire includes more than 150,000 clones, roughly 86% of them detected once, and around 2.7% sits in the top ten. The sample was peripheral blood. The TCR comes from a man aged 35 to 55 with active or convalescent COVID-19.

The CDR3 nucleotides are TGTGCCAGTAGTATCCAACAGTCAGACACCATATATTTT. Protein sequence: CASSIQQSDTIYF. J is TRBJ1-3 and V is TRBV19; D is ambiguous. Per germline, CDR1 LNHDA and CDR2 SQIVND (reference sequence). The CDR3 sequence is 13 residues long. V was shortened by 3 bases and J by 8 bases, with 11 bases between the two germline ends.